The 26 T cell receptor beta chains below were found in one sample sequenced in a study of OX40 agonist ivuxolimab in advanced cancers. Data came from immunoSEQ multiplex PCR; TCRdb stores just in-frame clones and leaves some out. The sample carries around 69,000 clones, 80% to 90% recorded once. This specimen consisted of CD4+ or CD8+ T cells sorted from blood, obtained in a trial of the OX40 agonist ivuxolimab. The receptors come from an adult with an advanced solid tumor such as melanoma, head and neck, liver or kidney cancer.

This clone was counted a few times. V gene TRBV7-9 combines with J gene TRBJ1-1; D is ambiguous. Germline loops: CDR1 SEHNR, CDR2 FQNEAQ (reference sequence). The CDR3 contains 11 residues. Trimming took off 7 bases at V and 6 bases at J, with 9 bases between the two ends. CDR3 protein: CASNEGAEAFF. CDR3 DNA sequence: TGTGCCAGCAACGAGGGAGCTGAAGCTTTCTTT.

V gene TRBV11-2 combines with J gene TRBJ2-1; TRBD2 matches 10 bases. The germline V gene has CDR1 SGHAT and CDR2 FQNNGV. V lost 8 bases to trimming and J lost 4 bases; unmatched junction nucleotides: 8. This CDR3 region has 15 residues. The DNA for the CDR3 is TGTGCCAGCGCCTTTGGGACTAGCGCGTACAATGAGCAGTTCTTC. Amino acids: CASAFGTSAYNEQFF.

The chain links TRBV9 to TRBJ2-3, with D unresolved. Germline V gene lookup returns CDR1 SGDLS and CDR2 YYNGEE. The CDR3 extends over 14 amino acids. V was shortened by 0 bases and J by 6 bases, with 11 bases between the two germline ends. CDR3 bases: TGTGCCAGCAGCGTAGATTTGGGATTGGATACGCAGTATTTT. Its protein is CASSVDLGLDTQYF.

The chain carries TRBV11-3 and TRBJ2-7, with TRBD1 matching over 7 bases. CDR3 length equals 13 residues. CDR1 is SGHNT and CDR2 is YENEEA in the germline V gene. The trim removed 5 bases at V and 6 bases at J, leaving 7 bases unmatched. Written as DNA, the CDR3 is TGTGCCAGCAGCCTAACGACAGGGAGCGAGCAGTACTTC. Its translation is CASSLTTGSEQYF.

The chain uses TRBV6-1 and TRBJ2-1; D not resolved. The CDR3 extends over 10 amino acids. CDR1 is MNHNS and CDR2 is SASEGT in the germline V gene. V was cut by 10 bases and J by 9 bases, with 10 bases left in between. The CDR3 region is CATRGPEQFF. In DNA form, the CDR3 reads TGTGCCACCCGTGGGCCTGAGCAGTTCTTC.

This clone came up once. The chain joins TRBV4-3 to TRBJ2-2; D call uncertain. The CDR3 extends over 17 amino acids. V lost 0 bases, J lost 6 bases, and 17 bases lay in between. Germline CDR1 LGHNA, CDR2 YSLEER. CDR3 residues: CASSQDGRVSFAGELFF. In DNA form, the CDR3 reads TGCGCCAGCAGCCAAGATGGCCGGGTTTCGTTCGCCGGGGAGCTGTTTTTT.

The chain has TRBV19 and TRBJ2-1; TRBD1 or TRBD2 may be the D gene (5 bases each). Trimming pared 3 bases from V and 4 bases from J, leaving 13 bases between. CDR3 length equals 15 residues. Germline CDR1 reads LNHDA; CDR2 reads SQIVND (reference sequence). The CDR3 nucleotides read TGTGCCAGTAGTATTGGGACGAGGACTTACAATGAGCAGTTCTTC. Protein sequence: CASSIGTRTYNEQFF.

The gene calls are TRBV7-9 and TRBJ2-4, with 8 bases identical to TRBD1. The CDR3 has 15 amino acids. The germline gives CDR1 SEHNR, CDR2 FQNEAQ (reference sequence). V lost 6 bases, J lost 5 bases, and 9 bases stayed unmatched. CDR3 DNA sequence: TGTGCCAGCAGGCCACCCGGGACAGGCCAAAACATTCAGTACTTC. This sequence encodes CASRPPGTGQNIQYF.

This rearrangement joins TRBV25-1 to TRBJ1-1; 7 bases line up with TRBD1. The germline CDR1 and CDR2 sequences are MGHDK and SYGVNS. V was clipped by 9 bases and J by 0 bases; unmatched bases: 4. The CDR3 consists of 13 residues. CDR3 DNA: TGTGCCAGTTCCGGGACAGTGAACACTGAAGCTTTCTTT. As protein: CASSGTVNTEAFF.

CDR3 in amino acids: CASSPLSDGYTF. The CDR3 nucleotides read TGTGCCAGCAGCCCTCTTTCGGATGGCTACACCTTC. The rearrangement links TRBV28 to TRBJ1-2; D remains unclear. CDR1 MDHEN and CDR2 SYDVKM come from the germline V gene. The CDR3 loop spans 12 amino acids. V lost 6 bases and J 6 bases, leaving 11 bases between the germline ends.

The chain is built from TRBV6-5 and TRBJ1-2, with 7 bases identical to TRBD1. Germline V CDR1 and CDR2: MNHEY, SVGAGI. The V gene end was trimmed by 0 bases and the J gene end by 4 bases; junction bases not matched to a gene: 2. The CDR3 totals 14 residues. The CDR3 region has the DNA TGTGCCAGCAGTTACTCCCAGGGGGTCTATGGCTACACCTTC. As protein: CASSYSQGVYGYTF.

The chain combines TRBV6-5 with TRBJ2-7; D unclear. CDR1 and CDR2 (germline): MNHEY, SVGAGI. This CDR3 is 11 amino acids long. The V end was cut by 2 bases, the J end by 7 bases, with 6 bases between. CDR3 sequence reads: CASSYDLEQYF. CDR3 nucleotides: TGTGCCAGCAGTTACGATCTAGAGCAGTACTTC.

This chain connects TRBV9 to TRBJ1-2; 7 nucleotides agree with TRBD1. With 0 bases clipped from V and 7 bases from J, the junction kept 3 bases outside the gene matches. This CDR3 contains 13 residues. Germline V gene data show CDR1 as SGDLS and CDR2 as YYNGEE. The CDR3 region is CASSVGTGAGYTF. The CDR3 DNA is TGTGCCAGCAGCGTAGGCACAGGGGCTGGCTACACCTTC. Full variable domain (rest looked up from reference TRBV9 and TRBJ1-2): DSGVTQTPKHLITATGQRVTLRCSPRSGDLSVYWYQQSLDQGLQFLIQYYNGEERAKGNILERFSAQQFPDLHSELNLSSLELGDSALYFCASSVGTGAGYTFGSGTRLTVV.

The chain employs TRBV27 and TRBJ2-6, with D uncertain. The CDR3 is 15 residues long. The germline V and J ends were trimmed by 1 base and 2 bases, with 6 bases remaining between them. Per germline, CDR1 MNHEY and CDR2 SMNVEV (reference sequence). The CDR3 DNA reads TGTGCCAGCAGTTTATATCGGCCTGGGGCCAACGTCCTGACTTTC. As protein: CASSLYRPGANVLTF.

This sequence joins TRBV15 and TRBJ2-6; D is uncertain. The V gene lost 9 bases and the J gene lost 0 bases, with 21 bases spanning the gap. Germline values: CDR1 LNHNV, CDR2 YYDKDF (reference sequence). This CDR3 has 18 amino acids. CDR3 DNA sequence: TGTGCCACTTTTGCTTCCGGCAGCACCGACTCTGGGGCCAACGTCCTGACTTTC. Protein sequence: CATFASGSTDSGANVLTF.

This chain links TRBV30 with TRBJ2-3; D possibly uses TRBD1 or TRBD2 (5 bases each). Germline CDR1 and CDR2: GTSNPN and SVGIG (reference sequence). V lost 1 base to trimming and J lost 1 base, with 9 bases between them. The CDR3 consists of 14 residues. This chain's CDR3 is CAWSAGAGTDTQYF. Written as DNA, the CDR3 is TGTGCCTGGAGTGCCGGGGCAGGCACAGATACGCAGTATTTT.

This chain uses TRBV9 with TRBJ2-3; D unclear. Germline CDR1 reads SGDLS; CDR2 reads YYNGEE. The CDR3 consists of 12 residues. V gave up 4 bases and J gave up 3 bases, with 6 bases separating them. CDR3 protein: CASSPRTDTQYF. CDR3 DNA: TGTGCCAGCAGCCCCCGAACAGATACGCAGTATTTT.

The rearrangement uses TRBV19 and TRBJ2-1; D perhaps matches TRBD1 (6 bases). Trimming took 9 bases from V and 1 from J, leaving 13 bases between them. The CDR3 contains 14 residues. The germline gives CDR1 LNHDA, CDR2 SQIVND (reference sequence). Written as DNA, the CDR3 is TGTGCCAGCGAAACAGGGAATTCCTACAATGAGCAGTTCTTC. Its protein is CASETGNSYNEQFF.

The chain is built from TRBV30 and TRBJ2-7; TRBD2 agrees at 7 bases. The CDR3 extends over 15 amino acids. J lost 3 bases, V lost 0 bases, and 8 bases had no gene match. CDR1 is GTSNPN, CDR2 SVGIG, per germline (reference sequence). This CDR3 reads CAWSVGAGVSYEQYF. The CDR3 bases are TGTGCCTGGAGTGTAGGGGCGGGAGTCAGCTACGAGCAGTACTTC. Full variable domain (outside the CDR3, taken from reference TRBV30 and TRBJ2-7): SQTIHQWPATLVQPVGSPLSLECTVEGTSNPNLYWYRQAAGRGLQLLFYSVGIGQISSEVPQNLSASRPQDRQFILSSKKLLLSDSGFYLCAWSVGAGVSYEQYFGPGTRLTVT.

J is TRBJ1-1 and V is TRBV27; 7 nucleotides agree with TRBD1. Looked up from germline, CDR1 is MNHEY and CDR2 is SMNVEV (reference sequence). This CDR3 spans 12 amino acids. Germline trimming cut 4 bases from V and 5 bases from J; bases unmatched to any gene: 1. The CDR3 bases are TGTGCCAGCAGTTCAGGGGGGACTGAAGCTTTCTTT. It codes for CASSSGGTEAFF.

The chain couples TRBV4-3 to TRBJ2-1; the match to TRBD2 covers 11 bases. The CDR3 sequence is 15 residues long. With 4 bases clipped from V and 6 bases from J, the junction kept 5 bases outside the gene matches. CDR1 is LGHNA and CDR2 is YSLEER in the germline V gene. The CDR3 region is CASSLLAGGLNEQFF. The DNA for the CDR3 is TGCGCCAGCAGCCTCCTAGCGGGGGGTCTCAATGAGCAGTTCTTC.

This clone was observed once. The gene calls are TRBV27 and TRBJ2-1; 7 bases map to TRBD2. Germline V CDR1 and CDR2: MNHEY, SMNVEV (reference sequence). The ends lost 0 bases at V and 7 bases at J; junction bases unmatched: 6. The CDR3 totals 15 residues. The CDR3 region has the DNA TGTGCCAGCAGTTTATCCGGGGGAGGGCCAAATGAGCAGTTCTTC. The encoded protein is CASSLSGGGPNEQFF.

The chain uses TRBV13 and TRBJ1-2, with 8 bases lining up with TRBD1. Per the germline V gene, CDR1 is PRHDT and CDR2 is FYEKMQ (reference sequence). The length of the CDR3 is 19 residues. The V and J ends lost 4 bases and 2 bases, in that order; junction bases with no gene match: 18. CDR3 region: CASSSQEKLRTGRNYGYTF. The CDR3 coding sequence is TGTGCCAGCAGCTCCCAGGAAAAGTTGAGGACAGGGAGGAACTATGGCTACACCTTC.

V usage is TRBV29-1 and J usage is TRBJ1-4, with D perhaps TRBD1 (5 bases). This CDR3 contains 15 residues. The V gene lost 0 bases and the J gene lost 7 bases, with 15 bases spanning the gap. In germline, CDR1 is SQVTM, CDR2 ANQGSEA. CDR3: CSVEDWQGATEKLFF. CDR3 bases: TGCAGCGTTGAAGATTGGCAGGGCGCGACTGAAAAACTGTTTTTT.

The chain recombines TRBV19 with TRBJ1-1; 8 nucleotides agree with TRBD1. V gave up 5 bases and J gave up 2 bases; unmatched junction bases: 10. CDR3 length: 16 residues. CDR1 LNHDA and CDR2 SQIVND come from the germline V gene (reference sequence). CDR3 in DNA: TGTGCCAGTAGTGCCCTCATGGGACAGGCTAACACTGAAGCTTTCTTT. It specifies CASSALMGQANTEAFF.

CDR3 bases: TGTGCCAGCAGCTTAGCGGACAGTTTCAACACTGAAGCTTTCTTT. Amino acids: CASSLADSFNTEAFF. This chain links TRBV7-9 with TRBJ1-1; D possibly corresponds to TRBD1 (6 bases). CDR3 size: 15 residues. V was shortened by 0 bases and J by 2 bases, with 10 bases between the two germline ends. Germline values: CDR1 SEHNR, CDR2 FQNEAQ (reference sequence).